A single sample gave rise to the 25 T cell receptor beta chains below, sequenced in a study of cytomegalovirus exposure and HLA in healthy donors. Primers for the PCR totalled 60 Vbeta and 13 Jbeta. Clones were sequenced by immunoSEQ multiplex PCR, and TCRdb holds only the in-frame ones, with some missing. The sample has some 250,000 clones; roughly 80% are singletons. The sequenced sample consisted of PBMCs. These receptors originate from a woman aged 35 to 49 in good health and CMV-seropositive.

The chain combines TRBV11-2 with TRBJ2-7; no clear D. The V gene lost 5 bases and the J gene lost 2 bases, with 7 bases spanning the gap. The CDR3 runs to 12 residues. CDR1 is SGHAT and CDR2 is FQNNGV in the germline V gene. The CDR3 DNA sequence: TGTGCCAGCAGCGTCCAGGCCTACGAGCAGTACTTC. The encoded protein is CASSVQAYEQYF.

This clone turned up a few times. The chain employs TRBV6-1 and TRBJ1-4; no reliable D call. With 1 base removed from V and 2 bases from J, the gap between germline ends came to 8 bases. This CDR3 is built from 15 residues. Germline V CDR1 and CDR2: MNHNS, SASEGT. CDR3 sequence (DNA): TGTGCCAGCAGTGAAGTTTACAGCACTAATGAAAAACTGTTTTTT. It translates to CASSEVYSTNEKLFF.

This clone was observed a handful of times. V and J are TRBV7-9 and TRBJ1-1; TRBD1 agrees at 8 bases. Trimming took 3 bases from V and 4 from J; bases not matched to a gene: 7. CDR3 length: 15 amino acids. Per the germline V gene, CDR1 is SEHNR and CDR2 is FQNEAQ (reference sequence). CDR3 DNA sequence: TGTGCCAGCAGCTTCGGACAGGGAGTCGGCACTGAAGCTTTCTTT. This sequence encodes CASSFGQGVGTEAFF. Based on the CDR3 plus reference TRBV7-9 and TRBJ1-1, the full variable domain is DTGVSQNPRHKITKRGQNVTFRCDPISEHNRLYWYRQTLGQGPEFLTYFQNEAQLEKSRLLSDRFSAERPKGSFSTLEIQRTEQGDSAMYLCASSFGQGVGTEAFFGQGTRLTVV.

This chain's CDR3 is CASSQDPRITNTEAFF. In nucleotides, the CDR3 is TGTGCCAGCAGCCAAGATCCGAGGATTACGAACACTGAAGCTTTCTTT. The V call is TRBV4-2, the J call TRBJ1-1; D is unresolved. The ends were cut back, 0 bases at V and 1 base at J, with 12 bases in the middle. CDR3 length equals 16 residues. Germline CDR1 reads LGHNA; CDR2 reads YNFKEQ.

The J gene is TRBJ1-1, the V gene TRBV5-4; a possible D gene is TRBD1 (6 bases). The length of the CDR3 is 14 residues. Trimming shortened V by 4 bases and J by 4 bases, and 14 bases separated the two germline ends. Germline CDR1 reads SGHNT; CDR2 reads YYREEE (reference sequence). This chain's CDR3 is CASSPQGGSTEAFF. For the CDR3, the DNA is TGTGCCAGCAGCCCCCAAGGGGGAAGCACTGAAGCTTTCTTT.

In this sample, this clone turned up a few times. V gene TRBV6-1 combines with J gene TRBJ2-5, with TRBD1 identical over 8 bases. TRBJ2-7 matches the DNA end more closely, so the J call is doubtful. CDR1 MNHNS and CDR2 SASEGT come from the germline V gene. The CDR3 consists of 14 residues. CDR3 region: CASSLDREIYEQYF. The CDR3 DNA is TGTGCCAGCAGTTTGGACAGGGAGATCTACGAGCAGTACTTC.

CDR3 in amino acids: CASSLATRSGSGNTIYF. The DNA of the CDR3 is TGTGCCAGCAGCTTGGCAACTCGCTCGGGCTCTGGAAACACCATATATTTT. The chain recombines TRBV5-4 with TRBJ1-3; D remains unclear. This CDR3 spans 17 amino acids. The ends were cut back, 0 bases at V and 0 bases at J, with 13 bases in the middle. Germline CDR1 SGHNT, CDR2 YYREEE (reference sequence). Complete variable domain (other parts from reference TRBV5-4 and TRBJ1-3): ETGVTQSPTHLIKTRGQQVTLRCSSQSGHNTVSWYQQALGQGPQFIFQYYREEENGRGNFPPRFSGLQFPNYSSELNVNALELDDSALYLCASSLATRSGSGNTIYFGEGSWLTVV.

CDR3 nucleotides: TGTGCCATCAGTGAGTCAGGGGGTCCCAGCAATCAGCCCCAGCATTTT. This encodes CAISESGGPSNQPQHF. The J gene is TRBJ1-5, the V gene TRBV10-3; TRBD1 might be the D (6 bases). The V gene lost 0 bases and the J gene lost 1 base, with 10 bases spanning the gap. CDR1 is ENHRY, CDR2 SYGVKD, per germline. The length of the CDR3 is 16 residues.

This clone was detected a few times. This rearrangement joins TRBV7-2 to TRBJ2-7; TRBD2 matches at 8 bases. The CDR3 extends over 15 amino acids. The germline CDR1 and CDR2 sequences are SGHTA and FQGNSA. V shed 0 bases, J shed 0 bases, and the junction held 1 base outside the gene matches. The CDR3 region is CASSLASGASYEQYF. The CDR3 nucleotides read TGTGCCAGCAGCTTAGCTAGCGGGGCCTCCTACGAGCAGTACTTC.

This chain uses TRBV28 with TRBJ1-3; D is undetermined. The germline V gene encodes CDR1 MDHEN and CDR2 SYDVKM. The V and J ends lost 5 bases and 0 bases respectively, with 8 bases between them. The length of the CDR3 is 14 residues. CDR3 residues: CASSPTSSGNTIYF. As DNA, the CDR3 is TGTGCCAGCAGTCCCACTAGCTCTGGAAACACCATATATTTT.

This clone occurred a few times. This chain connects TRBV6-5 to TRBJ2-6; TRBD1 might be the D (6 bases). The CDR3 runs to 15 residues. The V gene lost 4 bases and the J gene lost 4 bases, with 11 bases spanning the gap. The germline V gene encodes CDR1 MNHEY and CDR2 SVGAGI. The CDR3 protein is CASSSSGVGANVLTF. CDR3 sequence (DNA): TGTGCCAGCAGTTCCTCAGGGGTCGGGGCCAACGTCCTGACTTTC.

This chain joins TRBV6-5 and TRBJ1-6; D perhaps matches TRBD1 (5 bases). There are 16 residues in the CDR3. Trimming removed 2 bases at V and 2 bases at J, with 10 bases between. Germline loops: CDR1 MNHEY, CDR2 SVGAGI. CDR3 coding DNA: TGTGCCAGCAGTTACCGGGGGGTCACCTATAATTCACCCCTCCACTTT. Its translation: CASSYRGVTYNSPLHF.

The chain has TRBV5-1 and TRBJ2-1; weak D call: TRBD2 (6 bases). The CDR3 has 15 amino acids. Trimming left V 1 base short and J 1 base short, with 9 bases between. Germline V gives CDR1 SGHRS, CDR2 YFSETQ. The CDR3 DNA sequence: TGCGCCAGCAGCTTGCGACTAGGGTCCTACAATGAGCAGTTCTTC. Its protein is CASSLRLGSYNEQFF.

The chain has TRBV4-3 and TRBJ2-1; no clear D gene. The CDR3 is 15 amino acids. Germline V gene data show CDR1 as LGHNA and CDR2 as YSLEER. Deletions cut 0 bases from V and 2 bases from J, with 8 bases between. The CDR3 reads CASSQDGLTYNEQFF. CDR3 nucleotides: TGCGCCAGCAGCCAAGATGGGCTTACCTACAATGAGCAGTTCTTC.

The V call is TRBV11-2, the J call TRBJ2-7; 10 bases are a match to TRBD2. J was trimmed by 5 bases and V by 5 bases; bases with no gene match: 6. The CDR3 sequence is 14 residues long. Germline V gene sequence: CDR1 SGHAT, CDR2 FQNNGV. DNA of the CDR3: TGTGCCAGCAGCCCAGGGACTAGCGTGGACGAGCAGTACTTC. Amino acid sequence: CASSPGTSVDEQYF. Full variable domain (missing parts from reference TRBV11-2 and TRBJ2-7): EAGVAQSPRYKIIEKRQSVAFWCNPISGHATLYWYQQILGQGPKLLIQFQNNGVVDDSQLPKDRFSAERLKGVDSTLKIQPAKLEDSAVYLCASSPGTSVDEQYFGPGTRLTVT.

This clone was detected only once. The V gene is TRBV4-1, the J gene TRBJ2-2; D might be TRBD2 (6 bases). Germline values: CDR1 MGHRA, CDR2 YSYEKL. The V and J ends lost 1 base and 5 bases respectively, with 20 bases between them. This CDR3 is built from 18 residues. CDR3 nucleotides: TGCGCCAGCAGCCAAGCGTACCTAGCGCCGCCTCGGACCGGGGAGCTGTTTTTT. Protein product: CASSQAYLAPPRTGELFF.

The CDR3 protein is CASSLTRANLGYGYTF. As DNA, the CDR3 is TGTGCCAGCAGCCTAACGAGGGCGAACCTAGGCTATGGCTACACCTTC. The chain couples TRBV7-9 to TRBJ1-2; D gene ambiguous. The CDR3 has 16 amino acids. Germline CDR1 SEHNR, CDR2 FQNEAQ (reference sequence). Trimming took 5 bases from V and 4 from J, leaving 20 bases between them.

The chain recombines TRBV19 with TRBJ1-1; D might be TRBD1 (6 bases). V shed 8 bases and J shed 5 bases, with 18 bases lying between them. This CDR3 has 14 amino acids. Germline values: CDR1 LNHDA, CDR2 SQIVND (reference sequence). The chain's CDR3 is CASLYRAQGTEAFF. In nucleotides, the CDR3 is TGTGCCAGTTTATACAGGGCTCAGGGGACTGAAGCTTTCTTT.

This chain joins TRBV6-6 and TRBJ2-3, with D hard to call. V dropped 0 bases and J dropped 7 bases, with 14 bases sitting between them. Per the germline V gene, CDR1 is MNHNY and CDR2 is SVGAGI (reference sequence). This CDR3 has 15 residues. The CDR3 protein is CASSYSSGFGNTQYF. For the CDR3, the DNA is TGTGCCAGCAGTTACTCGTCGGGTTTCGGAAATACGCAGTATTTT.

This sequence joins TRBV30 and TRBJ1-2; no reliable D call. The length of the CDR3 is 14 residues. Germline-derived CDR1 and CDR2 are GTSNPN and SVGIG (reference sequence). Trimming cost V 0 bases and J 4 bases, with 12 bases left between them. The CDR3 nucleotides are TGTGCCTGGAGTGTATTCGGGGTCAGCTATGGCTACACCTTC. Amino acid sequence: CAWSVFGVSYGYTF.

This chain uses TRBV2 with TRBJ2-7; 8 nucleotides align to TRBD1. The length of the CDR3 is 13 residues. Germline assignment: CDR1 SNHLY and CDR2 FYNNEI. The V and J ends lost 6 bases and 2 bases, in that order; junction bases with no gene match: 3. This CDR3 is CASSGTGAYEQYF. The CDR3 bases are TGTGCCAGCAGCGGGACAGGAGCCTACGAGCAGTACTTC.

This chain joins TRBV7-2 and TRBJ2-1, with 10 bases fitting TRBD2. The CDR3 consists of 15 residues. Germline V gene lookup returns CDR1 SGHTA and CDR2 FQGNSA. J gave up 4 bases and V 5 bases, and 5 bases lay outside the gene matches. The CDR3 region is CASSPSGGEYNEQFF. CDR3 nucleotide sequence: TGTGCCAGCAGCCCTAGCGGGGGAGAATACAATGAGCAGTTCTTC.

The table lists this clone with a few counts. V usage is TRBV29-1 and J usage is TRBJ1-1, with 9 nucleotides matching TRBD1. CDR1 and CDR2 (germline): SQVTM, ANQGSEA. V gave up 5 bases and J gave up 6 bases; unmatched junction bases: 4. The CDR3 runs 12 residues. The CDR3 coding sequence is TGCAGCGTTCGGACAGGGGCCGCTGAAGCTTTCTTT. Its protein is CSVRTGAAEAFF.

This rearrangement joins TRBV4-3 to TRBJ2-1; 11 bases map to TRBD2. CDR1 is LGHNA, CDR2 YSLEER, per germline. With V trimmed by 2 bases and J by 6 bases, 6 bases remained unmatched. This CDR3 is 16 amino acids long. CDR3 residues: CASSQRSGGAFNEQFF. As DNA, the CDR3 is TGCGCCAGCAGCCAACGTAGCGGGGGGGCCTTCAATGAGCAGTTCTTC.

The genes are TRBV6-5 and TRBJ2-2, with D tentatively TRBD1 (6 bases). V was shortened by 0 bases and J by 4 bases, with 12 bases between the two germline ends. In germline, CDR1 is MNHEY, CDR2 SVGAGI. The CDR3 has 16 residues. The CDR3 DNA sequence: TGTGCCAGCAGTTACTCGGGACAATCAAGCACCGGGGAGCTGTTTTTT. Translating gives CASSYSGQSSTGELFF.